This T cell receptor (beta chain) was profiled in a study of T cell responses to AZD1222 COVID-19 vaccine. Looking at the study overall: Pooled samples include second doses given at about 4 or 12 weeks. General observations from the study: With two AZD1222 doses given, Spike-specific TCR breadth and depth both rose. White British ancestry dominated among donors, who included more females, and clonal diversity was possibly underestimated. There were repertoire samples only from the period after the peak T cell response.

The data were produced by immunoSEQ multiplex PCR, yet TCRdb's version contains in-frame clones alone and is incomplete. The data hold about 140,000 clones, with roughly 90% observed a single time. This CDR3 is built from 14 residues. V was pared by 5 bases and J by 2 bases, with 5 bases of the junction left unmatched. The germline V gene encodes CDR1 SEHNR and CDR2 FQNEAQ (reference sequence). Comments on this clone: Its antigen is undetermined.

This clonotype originated in an adult in good health. This chain links TRBV7-9 with TRBJ1-2; 7 bases align to TRBD1. Sequences were derived from peripheral blood, sampled on day 0 of AZD1222 vaccination. CDR3 loop: CASSDGTANYGYTF. In nucleotides, the CDR3 is TGTGCCAGCAGCGACGGGACAGCCAACTATGGCTACACCTTC.